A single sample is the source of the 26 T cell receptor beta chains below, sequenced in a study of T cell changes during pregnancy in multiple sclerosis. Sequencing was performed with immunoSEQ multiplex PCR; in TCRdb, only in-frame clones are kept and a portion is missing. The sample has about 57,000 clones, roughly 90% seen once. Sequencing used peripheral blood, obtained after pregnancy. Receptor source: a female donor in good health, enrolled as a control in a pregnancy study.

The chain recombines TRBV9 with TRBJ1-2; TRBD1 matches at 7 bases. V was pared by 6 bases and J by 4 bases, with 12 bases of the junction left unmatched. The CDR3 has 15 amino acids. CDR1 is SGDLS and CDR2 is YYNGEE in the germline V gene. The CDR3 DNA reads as TGTGCCAGCAAAGGGACCCCGGGACAGCCCTATGGCTACACCTTC. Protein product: CASKGTPGQPYGYTF. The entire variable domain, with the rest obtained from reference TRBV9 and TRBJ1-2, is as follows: DSGVTQTPKHLITATGQRVTLRCSPRSGDLSVYWYQQSLDQGLQFLIQYYNGEERAKGNILERFSAQQFPDLHSELNLSSLELGDSALYFCASKGTPGQPYGYTFGSGTRLTVV.

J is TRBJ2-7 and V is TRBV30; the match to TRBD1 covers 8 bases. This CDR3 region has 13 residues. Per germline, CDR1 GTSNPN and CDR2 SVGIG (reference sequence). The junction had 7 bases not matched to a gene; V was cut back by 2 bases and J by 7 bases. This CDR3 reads CAWSLQGAGEQYF. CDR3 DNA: TGTGCCTGGAGTCTTCAGGGGGCGGGTGAGCAGTACTTC.

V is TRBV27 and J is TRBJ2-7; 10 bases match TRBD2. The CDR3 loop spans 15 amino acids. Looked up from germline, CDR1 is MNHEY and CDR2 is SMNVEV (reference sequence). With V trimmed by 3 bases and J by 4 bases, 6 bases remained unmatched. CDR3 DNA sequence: TGTGCCAGCAGTTTGGCCAGCGGGGGGGCGTACGAGCAGTACTTC. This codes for CASSLASGGAYEQYF.

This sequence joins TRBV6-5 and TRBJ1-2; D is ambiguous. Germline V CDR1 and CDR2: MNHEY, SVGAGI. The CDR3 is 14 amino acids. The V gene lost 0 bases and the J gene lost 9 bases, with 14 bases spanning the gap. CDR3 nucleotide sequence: TGTGCCAGCAGTTACTCGGCGGCAGTCCATCGCTACACCTTC. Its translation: CASSYSAAVHRYTF.

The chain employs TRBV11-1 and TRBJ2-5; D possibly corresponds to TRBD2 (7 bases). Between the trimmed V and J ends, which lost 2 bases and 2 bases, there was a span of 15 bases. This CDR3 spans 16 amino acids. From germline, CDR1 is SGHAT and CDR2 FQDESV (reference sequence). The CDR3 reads CASSLIGGAPQETQYF. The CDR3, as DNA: TGTGCCAGCAGCTTAATAGGGGGGGCCCCTCAAGAGACCCAGTACTTC.

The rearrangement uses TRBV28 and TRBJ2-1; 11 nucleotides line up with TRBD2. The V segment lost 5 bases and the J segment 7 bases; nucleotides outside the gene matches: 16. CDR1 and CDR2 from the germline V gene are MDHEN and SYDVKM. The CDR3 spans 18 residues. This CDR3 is CASSPSIGTSGRVNEQFF. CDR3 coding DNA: TGTGCCAGCAGTCCTTCTATCGGGACTAGCGGCCGCGTGAATGAGCAGTTCTTC.

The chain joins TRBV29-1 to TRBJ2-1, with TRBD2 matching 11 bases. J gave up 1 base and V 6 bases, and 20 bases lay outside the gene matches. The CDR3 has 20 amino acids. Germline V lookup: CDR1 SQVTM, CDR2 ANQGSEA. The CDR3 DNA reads TGCAGCGTGCCAAGGCCCTCCCCCACTAGCGGGAGCACGTCCTACAATGAGCAGTTCTTC. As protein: CSVPRPSPTSGSTSYNEQFF.

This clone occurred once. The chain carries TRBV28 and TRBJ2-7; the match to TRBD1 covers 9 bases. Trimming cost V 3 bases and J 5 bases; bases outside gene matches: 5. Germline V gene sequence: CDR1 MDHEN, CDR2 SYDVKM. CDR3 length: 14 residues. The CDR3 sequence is CASSLQDRGHEQYF. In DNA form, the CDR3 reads TGTGCCAGCAGTTTGCAGGACAGGGGCCACGAGCAGTACTTC.

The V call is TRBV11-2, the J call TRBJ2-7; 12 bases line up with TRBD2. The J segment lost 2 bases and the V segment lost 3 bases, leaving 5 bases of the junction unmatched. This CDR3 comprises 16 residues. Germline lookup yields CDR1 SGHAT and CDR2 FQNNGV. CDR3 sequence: CASSLGTSGRTYEQYF. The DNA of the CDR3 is TGTGCCAGCAGCTTGGGGACTAGCGGGCGAACCTACGAGCAGTACTTC. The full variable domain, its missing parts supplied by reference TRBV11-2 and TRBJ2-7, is EAGVAQSPRYKIIEKRQSVAFWCNPISGHATLYWYQQILGQGPKLLIQFQNNGVVDDSQLPKDRFSAERLKGVDSTLKIQPAKLEDSAVYLCASSLGTSGRTYEQYFGPGTRLTVT.

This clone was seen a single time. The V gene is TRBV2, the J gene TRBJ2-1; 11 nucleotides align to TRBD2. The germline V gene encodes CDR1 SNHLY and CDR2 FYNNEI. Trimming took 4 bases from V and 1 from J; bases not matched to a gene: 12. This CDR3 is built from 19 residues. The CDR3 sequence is CASSGPTSGGSESYNEQFF. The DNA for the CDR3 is TGTGCCAGCAGTGGTCCAACTAGCGGGGGTAGTGAATCCTACAATGAGCAGTTCTTC.

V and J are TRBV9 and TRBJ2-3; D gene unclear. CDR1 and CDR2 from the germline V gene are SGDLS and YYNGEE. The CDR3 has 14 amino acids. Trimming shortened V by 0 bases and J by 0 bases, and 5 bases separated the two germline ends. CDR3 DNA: TGTGCCAGCAGCGTAGACCTAAGCACAGATACGCAGTATTTT. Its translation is CASSVDLSTDTQYF.

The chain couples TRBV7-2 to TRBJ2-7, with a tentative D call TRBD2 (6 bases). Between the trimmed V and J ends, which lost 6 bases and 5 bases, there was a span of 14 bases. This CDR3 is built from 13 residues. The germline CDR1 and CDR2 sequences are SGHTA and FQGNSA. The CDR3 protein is CASRSRTGDEQYF. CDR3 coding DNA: TGTGCCAGCAGATCCCGTACGGGGGACGAGCAGTACTTC.

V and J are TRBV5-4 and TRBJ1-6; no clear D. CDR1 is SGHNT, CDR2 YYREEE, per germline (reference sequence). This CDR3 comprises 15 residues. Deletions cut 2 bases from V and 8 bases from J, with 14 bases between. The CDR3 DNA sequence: TGTGCCAGCAGCTTCGGAAAGGGCGGGGATTCACCCCTCCACTTT. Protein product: CASSFGKGGDSPLHF.

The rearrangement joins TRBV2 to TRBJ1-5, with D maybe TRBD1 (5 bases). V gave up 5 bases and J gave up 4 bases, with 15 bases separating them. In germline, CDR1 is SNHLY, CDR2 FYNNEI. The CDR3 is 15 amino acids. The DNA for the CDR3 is TGTGCCAGCAGTTTAGACAGCACCGGGAATCAGCCCCAGCATTTT. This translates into CASSLDSTGNQPQHF. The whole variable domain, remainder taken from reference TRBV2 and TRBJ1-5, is EPEVTQTPSHQVTQMGQEVILRCVPISNHLYFYWYRQILGQKVEFLVSFYNNEISEKSEIFDDQFSVERPDGSNFTLKIRSTKLEDSAMYFCASSLDSTGNQPQHFGDGTRLSIL.

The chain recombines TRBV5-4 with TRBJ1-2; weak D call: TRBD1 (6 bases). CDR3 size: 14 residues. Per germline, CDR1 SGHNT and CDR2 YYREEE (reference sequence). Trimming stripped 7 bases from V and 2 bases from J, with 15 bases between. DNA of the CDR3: TGTGCCAGCGCCTTGGGGGCGACGAACTATGGCTACACCTTC. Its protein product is CASALGATNYGYTF.

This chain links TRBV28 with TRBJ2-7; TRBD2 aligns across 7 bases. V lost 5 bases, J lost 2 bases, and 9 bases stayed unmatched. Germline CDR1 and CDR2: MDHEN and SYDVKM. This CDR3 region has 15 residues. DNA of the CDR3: TGTGCCAGCAGTCCTCTAGCGGAGAGCCCCTACGAGCAGTACTTC. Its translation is CASSPLAESPYEQYF.

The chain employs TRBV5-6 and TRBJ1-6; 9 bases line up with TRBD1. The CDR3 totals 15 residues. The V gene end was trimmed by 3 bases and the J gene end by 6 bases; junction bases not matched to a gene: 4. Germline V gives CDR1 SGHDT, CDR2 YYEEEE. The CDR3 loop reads CASSSRGQGNSPLHF. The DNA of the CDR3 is TGTGCCAGCAGCTCTAGGGGACAGGGTAATTCACCCCTCCACTTT.

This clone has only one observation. CDR3 DNA: TGTGCCGGCGGGAGGGGGCCTCCCGAGGGCTACACCTTC. Its protein product is CAGGRGPPEGYTF. The chain uses TRBV2 and TRBJ1-2; TRBD1 agrees at 7 bases. The J segment lost 8 bases and the V segment lost 11 bases, leaving 14 bases of the junction unmatched. CDR1 SNHLY and CDR2 FYNNEI come from the germline V gene. This CDR3 region has 13 residues.

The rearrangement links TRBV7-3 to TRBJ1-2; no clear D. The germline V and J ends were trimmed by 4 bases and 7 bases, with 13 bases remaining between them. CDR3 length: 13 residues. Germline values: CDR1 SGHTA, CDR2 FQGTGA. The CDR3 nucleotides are TGTGCCAGCAGCTCGAGTCACGGGAGTGGCTACACCTTC. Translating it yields CASSSSHGSGYTF. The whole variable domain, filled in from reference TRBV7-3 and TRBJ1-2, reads GAGVSQTPSNKVTEKGKYVELRCDPISGHTALYWYRQSLGQGPEFLIYFQGTGAADDSGLPNDRFFAVRPEGSVSTLKIQRTERGDSAVYLCASSSSHGSGYTFGSGTRLTVV.

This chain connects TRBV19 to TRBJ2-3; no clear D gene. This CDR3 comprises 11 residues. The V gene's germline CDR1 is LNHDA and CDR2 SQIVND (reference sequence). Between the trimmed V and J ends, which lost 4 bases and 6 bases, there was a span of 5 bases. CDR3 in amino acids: CASSTLDTQYF. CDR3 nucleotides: TGTGCCAGTAGTACCCTTGATACGCAGTATTTT. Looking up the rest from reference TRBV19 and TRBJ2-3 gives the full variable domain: DGGITQSPKYLFRKEGQNVTLSCEQNLNHDAMYWYRQDPGQGLRLIYYSQIVNDFQKGDIAEGYSVSREKKESFPLTVTSAQKNPTAFYLCASSTLDTQYFGPGTRLTVL.

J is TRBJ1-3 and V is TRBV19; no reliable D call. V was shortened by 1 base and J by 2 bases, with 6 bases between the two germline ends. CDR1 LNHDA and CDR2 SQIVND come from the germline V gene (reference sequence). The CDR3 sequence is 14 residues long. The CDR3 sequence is CASSIGRTGNTIYF. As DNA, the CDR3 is TGTGCCAGTAGTATAGGGCGGACTGGAAACACCATATATTTT.

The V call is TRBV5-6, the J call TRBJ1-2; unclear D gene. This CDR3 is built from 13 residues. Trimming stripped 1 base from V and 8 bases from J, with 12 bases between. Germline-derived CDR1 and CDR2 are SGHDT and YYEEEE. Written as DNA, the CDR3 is TGTGCCAGCAGCTTGAGGATGGGAGCCGGCTACACCTTC. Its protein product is CASSLRMGAGYTF. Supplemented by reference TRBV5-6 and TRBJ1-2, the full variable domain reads DAGVTQSPTHLIKTRGQQVTLRCSPKSGHDTVSWYQQALGQGPQFIFQYYEEEERQRGNFPDRFSGHQFPNYSSELNVNALLLGDSALYLCASSLRMGAGYTFGSGTRLTVV.

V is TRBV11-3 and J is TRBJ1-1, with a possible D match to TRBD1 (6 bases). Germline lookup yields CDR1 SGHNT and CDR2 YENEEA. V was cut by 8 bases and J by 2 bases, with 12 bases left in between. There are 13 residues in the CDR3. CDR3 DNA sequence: TGTGCCAGCGGGGACACCGGAAACACTGAAGCTTTCTTT. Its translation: CASGDTGNTEAFF.

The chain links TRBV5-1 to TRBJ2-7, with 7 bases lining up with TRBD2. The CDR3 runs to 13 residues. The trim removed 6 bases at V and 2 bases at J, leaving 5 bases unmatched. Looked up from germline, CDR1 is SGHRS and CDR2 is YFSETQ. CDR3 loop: CASTRGLPYEQYF. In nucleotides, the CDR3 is TGCGCCAGCACGAGGGGACTACCCTACGAGCAGTACTTC.

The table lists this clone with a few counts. The CDR3, as DNA: TGCGCCAGCAGGCCTCTAGCGGGAGGTGGAAATGAGCAGTTCTTC. Protein product: CASRPLAGGGNEQFF. The chain employs TRBV5-1 and TRBJ2-1, with 11 bases identical to TRBD2. The V gene end was trimmed by 5 bases and the J gene end by 7 bases; junction bases not matched to a gene: 8. CDR3 size: 15 residues. From germline, CDR1 is SGHRS and CDR2 YFSETQ.

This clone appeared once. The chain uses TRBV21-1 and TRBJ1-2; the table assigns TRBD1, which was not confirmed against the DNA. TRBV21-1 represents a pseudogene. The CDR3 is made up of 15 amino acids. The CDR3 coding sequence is TGTGCCAGCAGCAAAGTGGACAGGTCGAGGGATGGCTACACCTTC. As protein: CASSKVDRSRDGYTF.